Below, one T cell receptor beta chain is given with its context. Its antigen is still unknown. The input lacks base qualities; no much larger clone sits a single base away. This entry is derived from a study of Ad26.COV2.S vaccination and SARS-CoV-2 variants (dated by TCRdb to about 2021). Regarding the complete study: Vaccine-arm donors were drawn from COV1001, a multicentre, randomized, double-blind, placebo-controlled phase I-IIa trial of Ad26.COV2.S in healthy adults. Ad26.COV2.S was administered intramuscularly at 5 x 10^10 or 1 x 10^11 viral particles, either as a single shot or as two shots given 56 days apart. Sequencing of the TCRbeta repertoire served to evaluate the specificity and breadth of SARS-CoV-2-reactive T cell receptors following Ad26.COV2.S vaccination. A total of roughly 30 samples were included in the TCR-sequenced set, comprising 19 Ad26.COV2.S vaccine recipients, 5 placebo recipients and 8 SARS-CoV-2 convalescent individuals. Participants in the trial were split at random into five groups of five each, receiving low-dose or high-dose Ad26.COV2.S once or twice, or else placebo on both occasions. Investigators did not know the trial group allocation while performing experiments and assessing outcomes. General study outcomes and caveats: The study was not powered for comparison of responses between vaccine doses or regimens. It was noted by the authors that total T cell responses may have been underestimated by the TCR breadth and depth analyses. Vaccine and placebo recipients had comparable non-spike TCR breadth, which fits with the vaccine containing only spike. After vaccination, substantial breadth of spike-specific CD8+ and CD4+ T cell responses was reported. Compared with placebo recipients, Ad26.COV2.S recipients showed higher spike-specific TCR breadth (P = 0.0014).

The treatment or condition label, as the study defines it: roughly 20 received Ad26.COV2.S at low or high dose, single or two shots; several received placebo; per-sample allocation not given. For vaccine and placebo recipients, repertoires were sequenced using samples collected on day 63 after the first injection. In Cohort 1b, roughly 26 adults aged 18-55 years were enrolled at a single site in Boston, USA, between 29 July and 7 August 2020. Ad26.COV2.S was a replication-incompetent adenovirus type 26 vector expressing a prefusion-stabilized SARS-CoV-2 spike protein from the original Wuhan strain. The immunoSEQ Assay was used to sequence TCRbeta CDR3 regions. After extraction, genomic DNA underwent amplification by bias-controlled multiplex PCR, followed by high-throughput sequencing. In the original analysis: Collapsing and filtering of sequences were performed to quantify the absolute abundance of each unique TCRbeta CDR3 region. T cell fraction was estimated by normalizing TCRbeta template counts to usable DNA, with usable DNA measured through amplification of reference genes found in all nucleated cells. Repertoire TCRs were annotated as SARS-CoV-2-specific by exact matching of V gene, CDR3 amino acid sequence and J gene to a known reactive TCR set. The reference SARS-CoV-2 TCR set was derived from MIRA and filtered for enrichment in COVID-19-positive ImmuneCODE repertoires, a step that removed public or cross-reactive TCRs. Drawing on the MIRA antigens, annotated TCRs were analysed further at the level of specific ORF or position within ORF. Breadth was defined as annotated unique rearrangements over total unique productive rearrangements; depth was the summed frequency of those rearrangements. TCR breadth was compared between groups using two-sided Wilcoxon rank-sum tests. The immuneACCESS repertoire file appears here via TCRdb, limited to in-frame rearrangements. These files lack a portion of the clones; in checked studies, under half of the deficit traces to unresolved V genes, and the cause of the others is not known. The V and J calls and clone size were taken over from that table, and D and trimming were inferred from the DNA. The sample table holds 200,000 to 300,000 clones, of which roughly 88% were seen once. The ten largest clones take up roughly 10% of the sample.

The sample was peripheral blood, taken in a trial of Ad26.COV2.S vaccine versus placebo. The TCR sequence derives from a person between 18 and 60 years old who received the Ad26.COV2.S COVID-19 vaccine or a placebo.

The DNA is as follows: TGTGCCAGCAGCCCGGGCAGGGGGGGCTACACCTTC. Its protein is CASSPGRGGYTF. The rearranged segments are TRBV3-1 (or the pseudogene TRBV3-2) and TRBJ1-2; 7 bases in the middle match TRBD1. CDR1 and CDR2 were assigned from the germline V gene (reference sequence) as LGHDT and YNNKEL. The CDR3 spans 12 residues, from the cysteine through the phenylalanine. Only the CDR3 region is kept as DNA, spanning 36 bases read in frame from base 1. Trimming removed 4 bases from V and 8 bases from J; the gene matches leave 4 bases unexplained.